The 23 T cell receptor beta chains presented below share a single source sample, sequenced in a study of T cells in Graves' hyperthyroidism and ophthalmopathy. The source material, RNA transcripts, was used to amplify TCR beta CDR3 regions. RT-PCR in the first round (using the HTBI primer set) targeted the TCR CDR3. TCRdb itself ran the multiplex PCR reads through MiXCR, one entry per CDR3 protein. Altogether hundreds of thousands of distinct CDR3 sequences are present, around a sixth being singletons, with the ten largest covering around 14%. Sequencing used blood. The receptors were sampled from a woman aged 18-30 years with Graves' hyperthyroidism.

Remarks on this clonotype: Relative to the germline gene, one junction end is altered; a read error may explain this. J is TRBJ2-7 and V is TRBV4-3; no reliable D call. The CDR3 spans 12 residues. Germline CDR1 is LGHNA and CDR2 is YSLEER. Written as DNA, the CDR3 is TGCGCCGGCAGCCAAAACGACTACGAGCAGTACTTC. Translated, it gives CAGSQNDYEQYF.

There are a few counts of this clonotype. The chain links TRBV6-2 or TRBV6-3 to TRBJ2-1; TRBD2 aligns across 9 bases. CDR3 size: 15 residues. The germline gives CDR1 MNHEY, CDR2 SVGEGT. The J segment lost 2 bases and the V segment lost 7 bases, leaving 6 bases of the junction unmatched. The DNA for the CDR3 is TGTGCCAGCATCCATGGCGGGAGGGCCTACAATGAGCAGTTCTTC. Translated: CASIHGGRAYNEQFF.

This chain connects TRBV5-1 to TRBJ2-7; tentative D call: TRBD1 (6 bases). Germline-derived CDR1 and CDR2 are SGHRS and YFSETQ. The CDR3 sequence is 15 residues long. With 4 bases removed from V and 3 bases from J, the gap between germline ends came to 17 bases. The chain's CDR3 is CASSQGPGQGYEQYF. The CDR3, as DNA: TGCGCCAGCAGCCAAGGACCGGGACAAGGCTACGAGCAGTACTTC.

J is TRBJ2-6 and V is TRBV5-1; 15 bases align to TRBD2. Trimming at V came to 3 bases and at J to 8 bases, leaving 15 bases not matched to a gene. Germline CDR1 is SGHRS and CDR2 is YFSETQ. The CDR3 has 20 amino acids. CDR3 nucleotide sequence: TGCGCCAGCAGCTGGGGAGGGACGGGACTAGCGGGAGGCCCGACCAACGTCCTGACTTTC. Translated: CASSWGGTGLAGGPTNVLTF. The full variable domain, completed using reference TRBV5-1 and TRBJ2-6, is KAGVTQTPRYLIKTRGQQVTLSCSPISGHRSVSWYQQTPGQGLQFLFEYFSETQRNKGNFPGRFSGRQFSNSRSEMNVSTLELGDSALYLCASSWGGTGLAGGPTNVLTFGAGSRLTVL.

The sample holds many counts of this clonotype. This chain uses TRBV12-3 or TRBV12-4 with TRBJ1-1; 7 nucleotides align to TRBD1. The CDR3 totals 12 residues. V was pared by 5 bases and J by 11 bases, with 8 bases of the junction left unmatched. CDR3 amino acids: CASSVDRVGAFF. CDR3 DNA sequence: TGTGCCAGCAGTGTCGACAGGGTTGGGGCTTTCTTT.

The CDR3 sequence: CASSLKGGDNSGANVLTF. The CDR3 DNA reads as TGTGCCAGCAGCTTAAAGGGGGGAGACAACTCTGGGGCCAACGTCCTGACTTTC. The chain carries TRBV11-1 and TRBJ2-6; possibly TRBD1 or TRBD2 for D (6 bases each). V dropped 2 bases and J dropped 0 bases, with 14 bases sitting between them. This CDR3 is 18 amino acids long. Per the germline V gene, CDR1 is SGHAT and CDR2 is FQDESV (reference sequence).

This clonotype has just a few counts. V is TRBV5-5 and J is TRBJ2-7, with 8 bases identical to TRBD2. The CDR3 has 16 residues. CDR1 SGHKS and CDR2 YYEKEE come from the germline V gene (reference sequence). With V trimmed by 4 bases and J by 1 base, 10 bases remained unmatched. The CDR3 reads CASSRVGAGDSYEQYF. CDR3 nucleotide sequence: TGTGCCAGCAGCCGGGTTGGAGCGGGAGATTCCTACGAGCAGTACTTC.

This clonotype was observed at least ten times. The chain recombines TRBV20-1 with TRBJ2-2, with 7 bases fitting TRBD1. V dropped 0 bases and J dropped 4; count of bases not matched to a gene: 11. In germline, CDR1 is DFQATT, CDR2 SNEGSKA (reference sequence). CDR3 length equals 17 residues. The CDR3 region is CSARDLRQGGGTGELFF. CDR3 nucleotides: TGCAGTGCTAGAGATTTGCGACAGGGTGGGGGCACCGGGGAGCTGTTTTTT.

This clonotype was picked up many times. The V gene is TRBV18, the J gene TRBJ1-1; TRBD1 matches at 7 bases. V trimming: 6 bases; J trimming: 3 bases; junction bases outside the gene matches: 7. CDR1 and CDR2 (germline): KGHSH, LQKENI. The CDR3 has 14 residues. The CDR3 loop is CASSSRGRDTEAFF. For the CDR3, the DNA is TGTGCCAGCTCGTCGAGGGGGCGCGACACTGAAGCTTTCTTT.

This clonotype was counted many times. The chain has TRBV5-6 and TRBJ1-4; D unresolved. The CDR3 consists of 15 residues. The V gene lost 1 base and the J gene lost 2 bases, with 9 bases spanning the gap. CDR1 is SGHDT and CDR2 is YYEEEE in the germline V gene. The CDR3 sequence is CASSLIGLTNEKLFF. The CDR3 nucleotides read TGTGCCAGCAGCTTGATCGGGTTGACTAATGAAAAACTGTTTTTT. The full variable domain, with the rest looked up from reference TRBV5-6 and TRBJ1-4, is DAGVTQSPTHLIKTRGQQVTLRCSPKSGHDTVSWYQQALGQGPQFIFQYYEEEERQRGNFPDRFSGHQFPNYSSELNVNALLLGDSALYLCASSLIGLTNEKLFFGSGTQLSVL.

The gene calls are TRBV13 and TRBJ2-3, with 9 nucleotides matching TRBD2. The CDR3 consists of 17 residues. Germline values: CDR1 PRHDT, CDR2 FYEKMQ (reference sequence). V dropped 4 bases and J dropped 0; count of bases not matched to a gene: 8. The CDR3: CASSYSAGGPSTDTQYF. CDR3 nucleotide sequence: TGTGCCAGCAGCTATTCAGCGGGAGGCCCCAGCACAGATACGCAGTATTTT.

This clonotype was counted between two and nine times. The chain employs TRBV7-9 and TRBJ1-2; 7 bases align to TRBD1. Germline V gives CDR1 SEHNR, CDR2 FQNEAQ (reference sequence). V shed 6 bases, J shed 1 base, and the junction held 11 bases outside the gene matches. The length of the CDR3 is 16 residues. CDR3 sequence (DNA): TGTGCCAGCAGTTTAACCGGGACAGAGATTAACTATGGCTACACCTTC. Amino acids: CASSLTGTEINYGYTF.

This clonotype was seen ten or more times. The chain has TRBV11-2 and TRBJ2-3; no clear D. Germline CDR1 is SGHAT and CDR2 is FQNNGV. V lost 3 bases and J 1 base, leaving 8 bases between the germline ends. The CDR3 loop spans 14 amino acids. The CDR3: CASSFGGGTDTQYF. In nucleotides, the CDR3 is TGTGCCAGCAGCTTTGGCGGCGGCACAGATACGCAGTATTTT.

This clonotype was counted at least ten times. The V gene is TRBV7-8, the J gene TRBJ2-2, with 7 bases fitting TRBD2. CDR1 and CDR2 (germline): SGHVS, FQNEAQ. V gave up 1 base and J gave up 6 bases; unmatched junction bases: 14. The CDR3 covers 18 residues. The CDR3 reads CASSLVVWGGARSGELFF. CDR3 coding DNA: TGTGCCAGCAGCTTAGTAGTCTGGGGAGGGGCACGATCCGGGGAGCTGTTTTTT.

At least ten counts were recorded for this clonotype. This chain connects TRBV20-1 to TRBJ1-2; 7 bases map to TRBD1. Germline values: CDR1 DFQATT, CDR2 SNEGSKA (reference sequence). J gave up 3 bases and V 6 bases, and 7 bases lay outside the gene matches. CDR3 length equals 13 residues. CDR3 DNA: TGCAGTGCCTTCAGGGGGGCGGACTATGGCTACACCTTC. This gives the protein CSAFRGADYGYTF.

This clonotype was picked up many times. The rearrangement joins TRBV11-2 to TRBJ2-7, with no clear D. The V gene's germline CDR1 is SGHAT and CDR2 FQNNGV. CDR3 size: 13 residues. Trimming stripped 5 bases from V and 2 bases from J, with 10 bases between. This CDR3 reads CASSLRRAYEQYF. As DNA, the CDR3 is TGTGCCAGCAGCCTTAGACGGGCCTACGAGCAGTACTTC. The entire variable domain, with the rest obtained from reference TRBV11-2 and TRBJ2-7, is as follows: EAGVAQSPRYKIIEKRQSVAFWCNPISGHATLYWYQQILGQGPKLLIQFQNNGVVDDSQLPKDRFSAERLKGVDSTLKIQPAKLEDSAVYLCASSLRRAYEQYFGPGTRLTVT.

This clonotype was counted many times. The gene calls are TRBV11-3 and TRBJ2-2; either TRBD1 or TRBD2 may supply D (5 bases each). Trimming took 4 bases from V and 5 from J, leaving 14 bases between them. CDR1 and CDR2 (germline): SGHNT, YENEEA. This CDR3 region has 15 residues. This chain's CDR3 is CASSSYGTGTGELFF. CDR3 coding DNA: TGTGCCAGCAGCTCTTATGGGACGGGTACCGGGGAGCTGTTTTTT.

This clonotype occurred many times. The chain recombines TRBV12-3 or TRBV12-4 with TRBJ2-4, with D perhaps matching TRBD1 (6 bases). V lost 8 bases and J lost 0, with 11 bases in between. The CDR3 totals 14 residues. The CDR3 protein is CASSQGSAKNIQYF. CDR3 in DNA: TGTGCCAGCTCTCAGGGGTCAGCCAAAAACATTCAGTACTTC.

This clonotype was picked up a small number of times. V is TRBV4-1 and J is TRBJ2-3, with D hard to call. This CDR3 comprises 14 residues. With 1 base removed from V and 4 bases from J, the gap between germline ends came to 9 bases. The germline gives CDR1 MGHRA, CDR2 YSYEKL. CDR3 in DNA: TGCGCCAGCAGCCAAGTTTCTAGAGCAGATACGCAGTATTTT. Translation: CASSQVSRADTQYF.

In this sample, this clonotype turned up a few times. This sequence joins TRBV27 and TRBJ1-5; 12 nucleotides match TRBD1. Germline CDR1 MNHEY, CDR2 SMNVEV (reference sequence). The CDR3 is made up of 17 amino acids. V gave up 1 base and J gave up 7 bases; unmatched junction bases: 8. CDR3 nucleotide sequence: TGTGCCAGCAGTTTATTATCTGGGACAGGGGGCGGACAGCCCCAGCATTTT. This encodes CASSLLSGTGGGQPQHF.

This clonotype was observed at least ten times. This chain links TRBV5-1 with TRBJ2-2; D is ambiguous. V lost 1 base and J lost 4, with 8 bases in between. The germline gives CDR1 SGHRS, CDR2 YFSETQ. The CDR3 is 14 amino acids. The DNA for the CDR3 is TGCGCCAGCAGCTTGTTCGTGGGCACCGGGGAGCTGTTTTTT. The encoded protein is CASSLFVGTGELFF.

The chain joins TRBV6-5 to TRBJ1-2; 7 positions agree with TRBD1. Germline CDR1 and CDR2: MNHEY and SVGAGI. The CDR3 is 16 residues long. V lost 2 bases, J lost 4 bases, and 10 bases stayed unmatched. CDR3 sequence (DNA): TGTGCCAGCAGTTACGGGTATACAGGGGTGCGCTATGGCTACACCTTC. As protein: CASSYGYTGVRYGYTF.

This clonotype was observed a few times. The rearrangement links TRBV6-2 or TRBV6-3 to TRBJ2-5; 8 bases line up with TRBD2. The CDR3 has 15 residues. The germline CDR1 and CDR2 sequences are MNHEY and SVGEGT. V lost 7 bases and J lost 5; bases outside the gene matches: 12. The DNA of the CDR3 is TGTGCCAGCACGGGAACCGGGGGGGCTGGGGAGACCCAGTACTTC. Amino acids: CASTGTGGAGETQYF.